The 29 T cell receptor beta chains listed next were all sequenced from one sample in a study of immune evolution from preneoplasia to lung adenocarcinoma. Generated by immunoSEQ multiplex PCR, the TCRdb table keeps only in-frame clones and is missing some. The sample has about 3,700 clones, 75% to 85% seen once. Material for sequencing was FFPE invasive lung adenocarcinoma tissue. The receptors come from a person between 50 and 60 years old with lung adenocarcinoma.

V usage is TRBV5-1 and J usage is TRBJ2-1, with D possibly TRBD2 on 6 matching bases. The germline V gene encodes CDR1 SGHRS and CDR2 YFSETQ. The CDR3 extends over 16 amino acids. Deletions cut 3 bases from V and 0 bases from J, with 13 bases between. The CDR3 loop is CASSYPRGGSYNEQFF. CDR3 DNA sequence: TGCGCCAGCAGCTACCCCCGGGGAGGCTCCTACAATGAGCAGTTCTTC.

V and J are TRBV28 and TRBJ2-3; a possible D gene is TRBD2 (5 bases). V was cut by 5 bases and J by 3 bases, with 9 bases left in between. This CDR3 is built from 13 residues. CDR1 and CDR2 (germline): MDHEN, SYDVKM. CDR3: CASSRGFTDTQYF. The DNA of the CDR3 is TGTGCCAGCAGTCGGGGTTTTACAGATACGCAGTATTTT.

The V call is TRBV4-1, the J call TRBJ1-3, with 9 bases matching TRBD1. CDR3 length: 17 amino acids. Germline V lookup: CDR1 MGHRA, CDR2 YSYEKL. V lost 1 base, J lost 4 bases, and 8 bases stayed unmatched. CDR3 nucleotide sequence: TGCGCCAGCAGCCAAGGAGTACAGGGGGCTCCCGGAAACACCATATATTTT. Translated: CASSQGVQGAPGNTIYF.

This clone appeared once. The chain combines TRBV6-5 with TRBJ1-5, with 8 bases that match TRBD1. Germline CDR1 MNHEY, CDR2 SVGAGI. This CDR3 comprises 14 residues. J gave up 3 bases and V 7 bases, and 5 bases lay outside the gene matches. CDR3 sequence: CASKGQANNQPQHF. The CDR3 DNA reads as TGTGCCAGCAAGGGACAGGCGAACAATCAGCCCCAGCATTTT.

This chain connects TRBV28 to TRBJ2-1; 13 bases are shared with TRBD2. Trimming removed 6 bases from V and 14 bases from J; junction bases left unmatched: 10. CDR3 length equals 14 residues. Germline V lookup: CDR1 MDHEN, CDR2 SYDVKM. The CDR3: CASSWTSGSSWEFF. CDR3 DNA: TGTGCCAGCAGCTGGACTAGCGGGAGTAGCTGGGAGTTCTTC.

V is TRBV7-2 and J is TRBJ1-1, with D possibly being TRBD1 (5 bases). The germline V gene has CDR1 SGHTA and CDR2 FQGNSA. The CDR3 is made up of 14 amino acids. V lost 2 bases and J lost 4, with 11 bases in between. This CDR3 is CASSLLGGVTEAFF. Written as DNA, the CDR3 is TGTGCCAGCAGCTTACTCGGGGGGGTCACTGAAGCTTTCTTT.

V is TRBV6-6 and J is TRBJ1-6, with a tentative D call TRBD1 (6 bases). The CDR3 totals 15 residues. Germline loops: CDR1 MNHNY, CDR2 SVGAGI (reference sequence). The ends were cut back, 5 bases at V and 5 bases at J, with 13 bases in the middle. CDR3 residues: CASSGGGGDNSPLHF. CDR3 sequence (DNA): TGTGCCAGCAGTGGGGGCGGTGGGGATAATTCACCCCTCCACTTT.

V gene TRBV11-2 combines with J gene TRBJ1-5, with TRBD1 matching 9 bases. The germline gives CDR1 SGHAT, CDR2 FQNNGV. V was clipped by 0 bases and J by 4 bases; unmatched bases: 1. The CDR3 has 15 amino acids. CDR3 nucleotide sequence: TGTGCCAGCAGCTTAGAGGGGACAGGGAATCAGCCCCAGCATTTT. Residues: CASSLEGTGNQPQHF. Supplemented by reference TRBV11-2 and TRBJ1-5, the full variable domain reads EAGVAQSPRYKIIEKRQSVAFWCNPISGHATLYWYQQILGQGPKLLIQFQNNGVVDDSQLPKDRFSAERLKGVDSTLKIQPAKLEDSAVYLCASSLEGTGNQPQHFGDGTRLSIL.

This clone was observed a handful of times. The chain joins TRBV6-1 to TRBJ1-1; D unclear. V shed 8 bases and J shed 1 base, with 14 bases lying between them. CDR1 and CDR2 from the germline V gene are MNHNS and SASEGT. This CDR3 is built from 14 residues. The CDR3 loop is CASSYQEQNTEAFF. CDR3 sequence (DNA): TGTGCCAGCTCCTACCAGGAACAGAACACTGAAGCTTTCTTT.

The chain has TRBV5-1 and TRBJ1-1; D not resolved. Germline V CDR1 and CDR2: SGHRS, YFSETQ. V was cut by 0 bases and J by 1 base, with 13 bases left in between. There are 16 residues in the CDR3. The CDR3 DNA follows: TGCGCCAGCAGCTTGGCCGGGCAGGACTCGAACACTGAAGCTTTCTTT. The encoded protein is CASSLAGQDSNTEAFF. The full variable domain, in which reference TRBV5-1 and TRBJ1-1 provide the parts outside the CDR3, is KAGVTQTPRYLIKTRGQQVTLSCSPISGHRSVSWYQQTPGQGLQFLFEYFSETQRNKGNFPGRFSGRQFSNSRSEMNVSTLELGDSALYLCASSLAGQDSNTEAFFGQGTRLTVV.

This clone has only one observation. Written as DNA, the CDR3 is TGTGCCAGCAGCAAAGCCGGGACAGGGGGCGCGGATACGCAGTATTTT. It encodes CASSKAGTGGADTQYF. The chain couples TRBV21-1 to TRBJ2-3; TRBD1, the table's D call, was not compared with the DNA. TRBV21-1 is flagged as a pseudogene. This CDR3 region has 16 residues.

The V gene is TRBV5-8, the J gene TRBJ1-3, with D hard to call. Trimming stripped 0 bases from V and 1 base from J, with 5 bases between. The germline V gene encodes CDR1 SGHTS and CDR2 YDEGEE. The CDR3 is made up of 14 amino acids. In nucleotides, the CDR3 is TGTGCCAGCAGCTTGGGGGAATCTGGAAACACCATATATTTT. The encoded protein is CASSLGESGNTIYF.

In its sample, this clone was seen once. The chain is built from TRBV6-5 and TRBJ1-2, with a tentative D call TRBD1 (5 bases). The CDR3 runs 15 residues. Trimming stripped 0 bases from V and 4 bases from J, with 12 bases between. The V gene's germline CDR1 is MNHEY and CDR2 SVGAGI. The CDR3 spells CASSYSFPGLYGYTF. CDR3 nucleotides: TGTGCCAGCAGTTACTCGTTTCCAGGGCTCTATGGCTACACCTTC.

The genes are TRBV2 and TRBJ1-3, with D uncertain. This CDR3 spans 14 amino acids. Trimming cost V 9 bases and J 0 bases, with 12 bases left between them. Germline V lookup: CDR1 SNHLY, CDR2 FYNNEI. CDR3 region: CARSSGDSGNTIYF. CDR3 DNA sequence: TGTGCCAGGTCTTCTGGGGACTCTGGAAACACCATATATTTT.

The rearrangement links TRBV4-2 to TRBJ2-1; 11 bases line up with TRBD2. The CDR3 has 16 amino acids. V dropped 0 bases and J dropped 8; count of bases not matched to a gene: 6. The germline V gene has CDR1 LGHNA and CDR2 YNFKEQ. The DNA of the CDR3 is TGTGCCAGCAGCCAAGAAACTAGCGGGAGTCTCCATGAGCAGTTCTTC. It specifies CASSQETSGSLHEQFF.

For the CDR3, the DNA is TGTGCCACCAGCAGAGATAGGGTGTTCGGGGAGCTGTTTTTT. Protein sequence: CATSRDRVFGELFF. The chain links TRBV15 to TRBJ2-2; D not certain. Between the trimmed V and J ends, which lost 0 bases and 7 bases, there was a span of 9 bases. The CDR3 loop spans 14 amino acids. The germline V gene has CDR1 LNHNV and CDR2 YYDKDF (reference sequence).

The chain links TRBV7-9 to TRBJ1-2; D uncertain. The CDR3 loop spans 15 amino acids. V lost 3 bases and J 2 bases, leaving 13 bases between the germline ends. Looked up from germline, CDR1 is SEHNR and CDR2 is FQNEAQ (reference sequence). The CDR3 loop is CASSFIRSENYGYTF. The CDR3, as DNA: TGTGCCAGCAGCTTCATACGATCAGAAAACTATGGCTACACCTTC.

The chain's CDR3 is CASRLGGGETQYF. The CDR3, as DNA: TGTGCCAGCAGGCTCGGCGGTGGCGAGACCCAGTACTTC. The V call is TRBV27, the J call TRBJ2-5, with D unclear. Trimming shortened V by 6 bases and J by 5 bases, and 13 bases separated the two germline ends. The germline gives CDR1 MNHEY, CDR2 SMNVEV (reference sequence). The CDR3 totals 13 residues.

Written as DNA, the CDR3 is TGTGCCATCAGTGAGTCGAGGGCGGGAGGGCCAGATACGCAGTATTTT. Amino acids: CAISESRAGGPDTQYF. The genes are TRBV10-3 and TRBJ2-3; 9 nucleotides agree with TRBD2. Germline CDR1 ENHRY, CDR2 SYGVKD. CDR3 length: 16 residues. V was clipped by 0 bases and J by 4 bases; unmatched bases: 5.

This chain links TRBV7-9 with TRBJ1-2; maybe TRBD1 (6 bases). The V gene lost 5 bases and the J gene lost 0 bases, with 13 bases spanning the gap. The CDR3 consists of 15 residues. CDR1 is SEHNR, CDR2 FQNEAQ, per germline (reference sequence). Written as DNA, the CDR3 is TGTGCCAGCAGCCCCCTACAGGGAGCTAACTATGGCTACACCTTC. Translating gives CASSPLQGANYGYTF.

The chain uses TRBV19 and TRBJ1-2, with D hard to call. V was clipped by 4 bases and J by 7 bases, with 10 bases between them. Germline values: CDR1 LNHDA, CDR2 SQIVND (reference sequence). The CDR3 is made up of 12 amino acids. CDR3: CASSTRESGYTF. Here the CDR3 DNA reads TGTGCCAGTAGTACGCGGGAATCTGGCTACACCTTC.

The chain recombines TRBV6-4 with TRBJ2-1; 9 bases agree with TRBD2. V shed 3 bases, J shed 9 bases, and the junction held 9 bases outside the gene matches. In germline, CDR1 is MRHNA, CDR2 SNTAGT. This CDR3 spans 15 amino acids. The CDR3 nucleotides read TGTGCCAGCAGTGAGAAGGCGGGAGGGCCCGGTGAGCAGTTCTTC. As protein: CASSEKAGGPGEQFF.

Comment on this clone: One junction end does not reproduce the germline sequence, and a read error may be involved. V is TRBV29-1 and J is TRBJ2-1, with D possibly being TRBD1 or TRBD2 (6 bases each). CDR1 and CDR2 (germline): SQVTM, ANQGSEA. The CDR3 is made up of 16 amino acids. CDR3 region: CSAEGGLGSSYNEQFF. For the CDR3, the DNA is TGCAGCGCTGAAGGGGGGCTAGGGTCATCCTACAATGAGCAGTTCTTC.

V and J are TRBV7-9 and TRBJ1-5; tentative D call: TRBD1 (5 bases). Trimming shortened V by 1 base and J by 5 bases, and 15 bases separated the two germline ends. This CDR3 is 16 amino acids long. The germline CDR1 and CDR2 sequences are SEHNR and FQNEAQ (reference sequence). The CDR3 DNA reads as TGTGCCAGCAGCTTAGGTTTGGGGGATTGGGATCAGCCCCAGCATTTT. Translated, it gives CASSLGLGDWDQPQHF.

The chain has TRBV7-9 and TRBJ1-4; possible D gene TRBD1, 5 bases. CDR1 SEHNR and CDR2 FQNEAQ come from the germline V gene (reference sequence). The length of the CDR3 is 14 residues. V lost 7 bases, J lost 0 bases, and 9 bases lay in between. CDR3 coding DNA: TGTGCCAGCACGGAACAGGCAACTAATGAAAAACTGTTTTTT. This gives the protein CASTEQATNEKLFF.

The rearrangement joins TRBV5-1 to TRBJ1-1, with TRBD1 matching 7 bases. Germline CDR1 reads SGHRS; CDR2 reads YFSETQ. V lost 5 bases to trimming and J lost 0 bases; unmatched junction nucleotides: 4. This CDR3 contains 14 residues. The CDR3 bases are TGCGCCAGCAGGACGACAGGGCTGAACACTGAAGCTTTCTTT. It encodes CASRTTGLNTEAFF.

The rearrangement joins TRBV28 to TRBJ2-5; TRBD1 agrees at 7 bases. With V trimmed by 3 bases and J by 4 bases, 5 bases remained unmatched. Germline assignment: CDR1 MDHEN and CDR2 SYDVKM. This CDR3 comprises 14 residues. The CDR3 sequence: CASSLNPGGETQYF. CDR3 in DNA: TGTGCCAGCAGTTTGAACCCAGGGGGAGAGACCCAGTACTTC.

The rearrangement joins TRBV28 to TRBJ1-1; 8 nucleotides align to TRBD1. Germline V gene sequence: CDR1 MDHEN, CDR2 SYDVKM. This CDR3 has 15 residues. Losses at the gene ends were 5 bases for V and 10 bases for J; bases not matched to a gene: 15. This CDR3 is CASSAPGTGRRGAFF. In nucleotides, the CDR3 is TGTGCCAGCAGTGCCCCCGGGACAGGTCGGAGGGGAGCTTTCTTT.

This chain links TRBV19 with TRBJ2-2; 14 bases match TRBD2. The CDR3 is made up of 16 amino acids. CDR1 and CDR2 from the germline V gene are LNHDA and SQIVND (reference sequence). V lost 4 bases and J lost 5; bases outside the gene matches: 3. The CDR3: CASSTGTSGGTGELFF. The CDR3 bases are TGTGCCAGTAGTACGGGGACTAGCGGGGGAACCGGGGAGCTGTTTTTT.